These 13 T cell receptor beta chains came from one sample sequenced in a study of HIV-infected children after antiretroviral therapy interruption. RNA-based 3' RACE libraries used unique molecular identifiers. MiXCR, applied by TCRdb to the 3' RACE reads, yields one record per CDR3 protein. The sample shows around 50,000 distinct CDR3 sequences, around 4.1% of them seen only once. Treatment reported: PENTA 11 planned treatment interruption arm or continuous ART arm. Sequencing used CD45RA+ CD4+ T cells from PBMCs, pooled from several time points, obtained from a donor given antiretroviral therapy, either interrupted or continuous. Stated subset: naive CD4+ CD45RA+ CD45RO- T cells. Receptors originate from a pool of human donors with HIV.

This clonotype was detected many times. The chain is built from TRBV20-1 and TRBJ2-7; no clear D. Germline V gene data show CDR1 as DFQATT and CDR2 as SNEGSKA (reference sequence). This CDR3 is built from 11 residues. Trimming removed 3 bases at V and 2 bases at J, with 5 bases between. DNA of the CDR3: TGCAGTGCTAGCCGGACCTACGAGCAGTACTTC. As protein: CSASRTYEQYF.

This clonotype occurred many times. The chain joins TRBV10-3 to TRBJ1-1, with D possibly TRBD1 on 6 matching bases. This CDR3 has 18 amino acids. The V end was cut by 2 bases, the J end by 0 bases, with 19 bases between. From germline, CDR1 is ENHRY and CDR2 SYGVKD. The CDR3 coding sequence is TGTGCCATCAGTGAGGGGGTTGGGGGGCGGCCTATGAACACTGAAGCTTTCTTT. This encodes CAISEGVGGRPMNTEAFF.

This clonotype has ten or more counts. The V and J genes are TRBV5-1 and TRBJ1-1; D is ambiguous. The CDR3 totals 14 residues. Germline CDR1 is SGHRS and CDR2 is YFSETQ. Trimming removed 0 bases at V and 4 bases at J, with 10 bases between. The CDR3 nucleotides are TGCGCCAGCAGCTTGGACTTGATGGGCACTGAAGCTTTCTTT. It is translated as CASSLDLMGTEAFF.

This clonotype was picked up many times. This chain uses TRBV20-1 with TRBJ1-5; 7 nucleotides line up with TRBD1. Per the germline V gene, CDR1 is DFQATT and CDR2 is SNEGSKA (reference sequence). The V gene end was trimmed by 4 bases and the J gene end by 7 bases; junction bases not matched to a gene: 10. The CDR3 extends over 14 amino acids. The CDR3 DNA reads TGCAGTGCTACAGGGGGACGGTTAAACCAGCCCCAGCATTTT. Protein product: CSATGGRLNQPQHF.

This clonotype counts as medium-sized. The chain recombines TRBV12-3 or TRBV12-4 with TRBJ2-7; 7 nucleotides line up with TRBD2. With 5 bases clipped from V and 0 bases from J, the junction kept 7 bases outside the gene matches. This CDR3 contains 15 residues. In DNA, the CDR3 is TGTGCCAGCAGTCCGCCTTGGACTAGCTCCTACGAGCAGTACTTC. Protein: CASSPPWTSSYEQYF.

This clonotype was counted many times. This rearrangement joins TRBV3-1 to TRBJ2-7; no firm D call. The CDR3 contains 13 residues. V gave up 0 bases and J gave up 6 bases, with 9 bases separating them. The germline V gene has CDR1 LGHDT and CDR2 YNNKEL (reference sequence). This chain's CDR3 is CASSQETRREQYF. In nucleotides, the CDR3 is TGTGCCAGCAGCCAAGAAACAAGGCGCGAGCAGTACTTC.

This clonotype has at least ten counts. The chain recombines TRBV6-1 with TRBJ1-5; the D is unclear. This CDR3 is 15 amino acids long. Germline values: CDR1 MNHNS, CDR2 SASEGT. Trimming pared 0 bases from V and 1 base from J, leaving 7 bases between. Written as DNA, the CDR3 is TGTGCCAGCAGTGAAGCAGGGCCGAGCAATCAGCCCCAGCATTTT. Translating it yields CASSEAGPSNQPQHF.

CDR3 sequence: CASSLQGAGANVLTF. CDR3 coding DNA: TGTGCCAGCAGCCTACAGGGTGCCGGGGCCAACGTCCTGACTTTC. V is TRBV14 and J is TRBJ2-6; possibly TRBD1 for D (6 bases). The CDR3 loop spans 15 amino acids. In germline, CDR1 is SGHDN, CDR2 FVKESK. Trimming took 4 bases from V and 4 from J, leaving 11 bases between them.

This clonotype has ten or more counts. The chain combines TRBV5-1 with TRBJ2-7; 11 bases fit TRBD1. CDR3 size: 16 residues. Germline V CDR1 and CDR2: SGHRS, YFSETQ. With V trimmed by 4 bases and J by 0 bases, 6 bases remained unmatched. CDR3 loop: CASSLTGQGGSYEQYF. In DNA form, the CDR3 reads TGCGCCAGCAGCCTCACGGGACAGGGGGGCTCCTACGAGCAGTACTTC.

The gene calls are TRBV2 and TRBJ1-4; the match to TRBD1 covers 7 bases. Germline CDR1 reads SNHLY; CDR2 reads FYNNEI. The CDR3 runs to 12 residues. The V gene end was trimmed by 10 bases and the J gene end by 6 bases; junction bases not matched to a gene: 5. CDR3 sequence: CATTGDDEKLFF. For the CDR3, the DNA is TGTGCCACAACAGGGGATGATGAAAAACTGTTTTTT.

This clonotype has a count of ten or more. This rearrangement joins TRBV10-3 to TRBJ1-1, with a tentative D call TRBD1 (6 bases). The ends were cut back, 7 bases at V and 5 bases at J, with 17 bases in the middle. Per germline, CDR1 ENHRY and CDR2 SYGVKD. CDR3 length: 14 amino acids. CDR3: CAINIQGGRTEAFF. CDR3 sequence (DNA): TGTGCCATCAATATACAGGGAGGGAGGACTGAAGCTTTCTTT.

This clonotype appeared many times. This chain joins TRBV4-1 and TRBJ2-1; maybe TRBD1 (5 bases). In germline, CDR1 is MGHRA, CDR2 YSYEKL. V lost 0 bases, J lost 9 bases, and 12 bases lay in between. This CDR3 comprises 14 residues. The CDR3 nucleotides are TGCGCCAGCAGCCAAGACTCCAGGGCGGTTGAGCAGTTCTTC. Translated: CASSQDSRAVEQFF.

This clonotype is deemed medium-sized. The V gene is TRBV12-3 or TRBV12-4, the J gene TRBJ1-2, with D unclear. The CDR3 runs 13 residues. Trimming cost V 3 bases and J 0 bases, with 5 bases left between them. CDR3 nucleotides: TGTGCCAGCAGTTTGCGGTCTAACTATGGCTACACCTTC. Translating it yields CASSLRSNYGYTF.